Presented here are 13 T cell receptor beta chains from one specimen sequenced in a study of T-cell memory formation after mild COVID-19. TCRdb re-analysed the 5' RACE reads in MiXCR, keeping a single row per CDR3 protein. The sample records 500,000 to 600,000 distinct CDR3 sequences, over 15% being singletons. The specimen was PBMCs or a T cell subset sorted from them (not recorded which). Receptors originate from an adult woman who had mild COVID-19 (a few samples of this study predate the infection). Cell type and time point are not known.

This clonotype was found a few times. The CDR3, as DNA: TGCGCCAGCAGCTTAGCGGGAGAGGTAGATACGCAGTATTTT. Residues: CASSLAGEVDTQYF. The V and J genes are TRBV5-1 and TRBJ2-3, with 8 nucleotides matching TRBD2. The V and J ends lost 2 bases and 5 bases, in that order; junction bases with no gene match: 4. Per germline, CDR1 SGHRS and CDR2 YFSETQ. The CDR3 runs to 14 residues. The full variable domain, its missing parts supplied by reference TRBV5-1 and TRBJ2-3, is KAGVTQTPRYLIKTRGQQVTLSCSPISGHRSVSWYQQTPGQGLQFLFEYFSETQRNKGNFPGRFSGRQFSNSRSEMNVSTLELGDSALYLCASSLAGEVDTQYFGPGTRLTVL.

The V call is TRBV7-2, the J call TRBJ2-1; D is undetermined. Germline V gives CDR1 SGHTA, CDR2 FQGNSA. V was cut by 5 bases and J by 10 bases, with 18 bases left in between. The CDR3 covers 14 residues. Here the CDR3 reads CASSPHHLITEQFF. The CDR3 bases are TGTGCCAGCAGCCCACACCACCTCATCACCGAGCAGTTCTTC.

The V and J genes are TRBV5-1 and TRBJ2-1, with TRBD1 matching over 7 bases. The trim removed 4 bases at V and 3 bases at J, leaving 7 bases unmatched. CDR3 length: 15 amino acids. CDR1 is SGHRS and CDR2 is YFSETQ in the germline V gene. CDR3 bases: TGCGCCAGCAGCAGCCAGACAGGGCTCTACAATGAGCAGTTCTTC. It is translated as CASSSQTGLYNEQFF.

This chain joins TRBV24-1 and TRBJ2-7, with D maybe TRBD1 (5 bases). V gave up 3 bases and J gave up 7 bases, with 12 bases separating them. From germline, CDR1 is KGHDR and CDR2 SFDVKD. This CDR3 spans 13 amino acids. CDR3 sequence reads: CATSDRRQSEQYF. The CDR3 region has the DNA TGTGCCACCAGTGATCGGAGACAGTCGGAGCAGTACTTC.

This chain connects TRBV29-1 to TRBJ2-7; D is perhaps TRBD1 (5 bases). V lost 4 bases and J 6 bases, leaving 16 bases between the germline ends. This CDR3 region has 13 residues. The germline V gene encodes CDR1 SQVTM and CDR2 ANQGSEA. CDR3 bases: TGCAGCGTTGCGGTGACAGCCCGAGGCGAGCAGTACTTC. Protein product: CSVAVTARGEQYF.

The chain carries TRBV7-9 and TRBJ2-1; D remains ambiguous. V was trimmed by 4 bases and J by 8 bases, leaving 15 bases between them. The CDR3 sequence is 14 residues long. The germline CDR1 and CDR2 sequences are SEHNR and FQNEAQ (reference sequence). The CDR3 coding sequence is TGTGCCAGCAGCTCCGTCGATATAGGCGATGAGCAGTTCTTC. Encoded protein: CASSSVDIGDEQFF.

The chain couples TRBV5-1 to TRBJ2-7, with D uncertain. The germline gives CDR1 SGHRS, CDR2 YFSETQ. This CDR3 contains 14 residues. The germline V and J ends were trimmed by 4 bases and 1 base, with 12 bases remaining between them. Here the CDR3 reads CASSQEGISYEQYF. Written as DNA, the CDR3 is TGCGCCAGCAGCCAAGAAGGCATTTCCTACGAGCAGTACTTC.

The J gene is TRBJ2-2, the V gene TRBV6-5, with 14 bases aligning to TRBD2. Per the germline V gene, CDR1 is MNHEY and CDR2 is SVGAGI. The CDR3 consists of 18 residues. Unmatched junction bases numbered 12, after V lost 8 bases and J lost 4 bases. The CDR3 reads CASCRSGLAGASTGELFF. The CDR3, as DNA: TGTGCCAGCTGCCGATCGGGACTAGCGGGGGCAAGCACCGGGGAGCTGTTTTTT.

The chain employs TRBV18 and TRBJ1-1; TRBD1 matches 7 bases. CDR1 and CDR2 from the germline V gene are KGHSH and LQKENI. V was pared by 2 bases and J by 1 base, with 4 bases of the junction left unmatched. This CDR3 is 15 amino acids long. CDR3 residues: CASSPIGTANTEAFF. The CDR3 DNA is TGTGCCAGCTCACCAATCGGGACAGCGAACACTGAAGCTTTCTTT.

CDR3 residues: CASSLVLLAGGGNEQFF. In DNA form, the CDR3 reads TGTGCCAGCAGCTTAGTCCTCCTAGCGGGAGGTGGGAATGAGCAGTTCTTC. The V and J genes are TRBV7-8 and TRBJ2-1, with 11 positions matching TRBD2. The CDR3 runs 17 residues. Trimming cost V 1 base and J 7 bases; bases outside gene matches: 9. The germline V gene encodes CDR1 SGHVS and CDR2 FQNEAQ.

This clonotype was seen only a few times. The chain recombines TRBV6-5 with TRBJ2-1, with D possibly being TRBD2 (6 bases). There are 17 residues in the CDR3. V was pared by 2 bases and J by 0 bases, with 14 bases between. Germline-derived CDR1 and CDR2 are MNHEY and SVGAGI. This CDR3 reads CASSYGVFGSSYNEQFF. CDR3 DNA: TGTGCCAGCAGTTACGGGGTTTTCGGGAGCTCCTACAATGAGCAGTTCTTC.

This rearrangement joins TRBV5-1 to TRBJ2-2; no definite D call. V lost 0 bases and J 6 bases, leaving 15 bases between the germline ends. Germline V gene sequence: CDR1 SGHRS, CDR2 YFSETQ. This CDR3 has 16 residues. CDR3 loop: CASSLGVTSDPGELFF. The CDR3 coding sequence is TGCGCCAGCAGCTTGGGGGTAACCTCGGACCCCGGGGAGCTGTTTTTT.

This chain connects TRBV19 to TRBJ2-3; D might be TRBD1 (6 bases). Per the germline V gene, CDR1 is LNHDA and CDR2 is SQIVND (reference sequence). V lost 3 bases to trimming and J lost 0 bases, with 7 bases between them. This CDR3 region has 14 residues. CDR3 in DNA: TGTGCCAGTAGTATCGGACAGAGCACAGATACGCAGTATTTT. It translates to CASSIGQSTDTQYF.